Below, 9 T cell receptor beta chains from the same sample are listed, as sequenced in a study of blood T cell repertoires in COVID-19. Clones were sequenced by immunoSEQ multiplex PCR, and TCRdb holds only the in-frame ones, with some missing. The table has about 230,000 clones, 81% seen once; the top ten hold approximately 8%. The sequenced sample was peripheral blood. Every receptor here comes from an elderly woman with acute or convalescent COVID-19.

The chain recombines TRBV6-1 with TRBJ2-3, with D tentatively TRBD1 (6 bases). The CDR3 loop spans 15 amino acids. Germline V CDR1 and CDR2: MNHNS, SASEGT. Trimming shortened V by 2 bases and J by 3 bases, and 12 bases separated the two germline ends. The CDR3 nucleotides read TGTGCCAGCAGTGAACAAGGCAGGGGAACAGATACGCAGTATTTT. It codes for CASSEQGRGTDTQYF.

This clone was observed a single time. The V call is TRBV2, the J call TRBJ1-6; D is uncertain. Trimming took off 7 bases at V and 7 bases at J, with 20 bases between the two ends. Germline V gene sequence: CDR1 SNHLY, CDR2 FYNNEI. This CDR3 is built from 16 residues. CDR3 amino acids: CASTEGSPTSNSPLHF. The CDR3 coding sequence is TGTGCCAGCACCGAAGGGAGCCCAACAAGCAATTCACCCCTCCACTTT.

The rearrangement links TRBV11-2 to TRBJ1-4, with D unresolved. V was pared by 3 bases and J by 0 bases, with 8 bases between. The CDR3 sequence is 15 residues long. CDR1 is SGHAT and CDR2 is FQNNGV in the germline V gene. The CDR3 sequence: CASSFTGTTNEKLFF. The CDR3 DNA reads TGTGCCAGCAGCTTCACGGGAACAACTAATGAAAAACTGTTTTTT.

V and J are TRBV11-2 and TRBJ2-7; D gene ambiguous. The CDR3 length is 16 residues. CDR1 and CDR2 from the germline V gene are SGHAT and FQNNGV. Trimming shortened V by 1 base and J by 3 bases, and 16 bases separated the two germline ends. CDR3 coding DNA: TGTGCCAGCAGCTTAGCATCCGTCCCCCGCGGCTACGAGCAGTACTTC. This codes for CASSLASVPRGYEQYF.

The V and J genes are TRBV5-4 and TRBJ2-1; 16 nucleotides line up with TRBD2. Germline CDR1 and CDR2: SGHNT and YYREEE (reference sequence). V lost 4 bases to trimming and J lost 7 bases; unmatched junction nucleotides: 2. This CDR3 has 15 residues. The DNA of the CDR3 is TGTGCCAGCAGCGGGACTAGCGGGAGGGGTAATGAGCAGTTCTTC. Translating gives CASSGTSGRGNEQFF.

This rearrangement joins TRBV5-4 to TRBJ2-1; D may be TRBD1 (6 bases). Germline CDR1 reads SGHNT; CDR2 reads YYREEE (reference sequence). With 3 bases removed from V and 5 bases from J, the gap between germline ends came to 12 bases. The CDR3 spans 14 residues. CDR3: CASSSKRGNNEQFF. Here the CDR3 DNA reads TGTGCCAGCAGCTCTAAAAGGGGGAACAATGAGCAGTTCTTC. Filled out from reference TRBV5-4 and TRBJ2-1, the complete variable domain reads ETGVTQSPTHLIKTRGQQVTLRCSSQSGHNTVSWYQQALGQGPQFIFQYYREEENGRGNFPPRFSGLQFPNYSSELNVNALELDDSALYLCASSSKRGNNEQFFGPGTRLTVL.

This sequence joins TRBV6-1 and TRBJ2-2; 9 bases align to TRBD2. The CDR3 runs to 16 residues. CDR1 and CDR2 from the germline V gene are MNHNS and SASEGT. J gave up 3 bases and V 4 bases, and 6 bases lay outside the gene matches. CDR3 protein: CASSVIAGDHTGELFF. The CDR3 coding sequence is TGTGCCAGCAGTGTGATAGCGGGAGATCACACCGGGGAGCTGTTTTTT.

A note on this clone: Germline is not matched at one junction end, which may reflect a read error. The V call is TRBV11-3, the J call TRBJ2-7; no clear D. Germline V gene sequence: CDR1 SGHNT, CDR2 YENEEA. The CDR3 consists of 11 residues. The CDR3 DNA is TGTGCCAGCAGCTTAGATCCCGACGTGGAGTTC. Its translation is CASSLDPDVEF.

The gene calls are TRBV6-5 and TRBJ2-7, with 9 bases matching TRBD1. Germline V lookup: CDR1 MNHEY, CDR2 SVGAGI. This CDR3 comprises 12 residues. The ends lost 5 bases at V and 6 bases at J; junction bases unmatched: 2. The CDR3: CASSPTGGEQYF. The CDR3 DNA sequence: TGTGCCAGCAGTCCGACAGGGGGCGAGCAGTACTTC.